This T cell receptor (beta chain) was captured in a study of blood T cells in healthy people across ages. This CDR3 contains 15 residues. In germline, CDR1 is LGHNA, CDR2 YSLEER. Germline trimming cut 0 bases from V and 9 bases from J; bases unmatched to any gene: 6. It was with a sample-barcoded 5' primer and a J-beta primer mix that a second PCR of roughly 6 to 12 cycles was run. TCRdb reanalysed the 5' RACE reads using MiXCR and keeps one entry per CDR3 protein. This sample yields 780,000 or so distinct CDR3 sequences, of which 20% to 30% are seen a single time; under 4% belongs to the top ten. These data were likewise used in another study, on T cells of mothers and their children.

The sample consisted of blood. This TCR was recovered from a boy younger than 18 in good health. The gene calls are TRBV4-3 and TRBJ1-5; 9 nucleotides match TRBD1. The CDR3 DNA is TGCGCCAGCAGCCAAGATAGGACAGGGGCAATGCCCCAGCATTTT. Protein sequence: CASSQDRTGAMPQHF.